The clone carrying this T cell receptor beta chain appeared a single time. This entry is derived from a study of blood T cell repertoires in COVID-19. In the study overall: Sources were T cells, B-cell-depleted T cells, or PBMCs; the material itself was cDNA or gDNA.

Assay: immunoSEQ multiplex PCR; the TCRdb copy retains only in-frame clones and omits some. The sample yields approximately 80,000 clones, roughly 83% seen once. J gave up 2 bases and V 5 bases, and 8 bases lay outside the gene matches. CDR1 is SGHTA and CDR2 is FQGNSA in the germline V gene. CDR3 size: 15 residues. This TCR came from a man aged 45-60 years with active COVID-19. V is TRBV7-2 and J is TRBJ1-2; TRBD1 aligns across 7 bases. Sequenced material: peripheral blood. The CDR3 DNA is TGTGCCAGCAGCACACGACAGGGCTCAAACTATGGCTACACCTTC. This sequence encodes CASSTRQGSNYGYTF. Full variable domain (missing parts from reference TRBV7-2 and TRBJ1-2): GAGVSQSPSNKVTEKGKDVELRCDPISGHTALYWYRQSLGQGLEFLIYFQGNSAPDKSGLPSDRFSAERTGGSVSTLTIQRTQQEDSAVYLCASSTRQGSNYGYTFGSGTRLTVV.